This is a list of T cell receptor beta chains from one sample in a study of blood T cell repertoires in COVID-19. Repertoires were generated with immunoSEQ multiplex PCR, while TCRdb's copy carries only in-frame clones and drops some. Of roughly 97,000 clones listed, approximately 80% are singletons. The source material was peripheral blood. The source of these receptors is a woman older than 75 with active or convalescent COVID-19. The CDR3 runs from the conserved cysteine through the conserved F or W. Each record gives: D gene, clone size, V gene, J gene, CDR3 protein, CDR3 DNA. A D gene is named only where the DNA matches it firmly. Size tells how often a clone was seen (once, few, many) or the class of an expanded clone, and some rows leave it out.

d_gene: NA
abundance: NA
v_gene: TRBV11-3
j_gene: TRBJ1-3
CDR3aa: CASSFNSGNTIYF
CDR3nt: TGTGCCAGCAGCTTCAACTCTGGAAACACCATATATTTT

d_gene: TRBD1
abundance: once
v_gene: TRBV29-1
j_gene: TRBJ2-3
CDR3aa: CSVVRDRGPDTQYF
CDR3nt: TGCAGCGTGGTGCGGGACAGGGGGCCGGATACGCAGTATTTT

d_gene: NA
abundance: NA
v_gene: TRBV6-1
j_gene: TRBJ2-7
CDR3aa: CASSERVYEQYF
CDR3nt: TGTGCCAGCAGTGAAAGAGTCTACGAGCAGTACTTC

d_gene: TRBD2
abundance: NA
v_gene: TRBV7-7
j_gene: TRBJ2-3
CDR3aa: CASSVGGLANTDTQYF
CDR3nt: TGTGCTAGCAGCGTAGGGGGACTAGCGAACACAGATACGCAGTATTTT

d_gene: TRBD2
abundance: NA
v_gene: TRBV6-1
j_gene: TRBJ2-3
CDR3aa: CASSAVSGGLTDTQYF
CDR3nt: TGTGCCAGCAGTGCCGTCAGCGGGGGTCTTACAGATACGCAGTATTTT

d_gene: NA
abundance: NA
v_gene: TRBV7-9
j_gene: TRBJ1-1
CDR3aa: CASSSIRGRSNTEAFF
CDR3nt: TGTGCCAGCAGCTCTATTCGGGGTAGATCGAACACTGAAGCTTTCTTT

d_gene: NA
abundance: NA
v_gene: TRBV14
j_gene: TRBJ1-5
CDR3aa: CASSLNRDQPQHF
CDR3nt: TGTGCCAGCAGCCTGAACAGGGATCAGCCCCAGCATTTT

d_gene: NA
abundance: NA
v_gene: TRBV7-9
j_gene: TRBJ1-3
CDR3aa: CASSLVHRTGNTIYF
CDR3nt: TGTGCCAGCAGCTTAGTACACAGGACTGGAAACACCATATATTTT

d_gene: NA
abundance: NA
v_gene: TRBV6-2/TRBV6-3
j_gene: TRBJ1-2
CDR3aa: CASSYAGSGYTF
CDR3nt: TGTGCCAGCAGTTACGCAGGCTCTGGCTACACCTTC

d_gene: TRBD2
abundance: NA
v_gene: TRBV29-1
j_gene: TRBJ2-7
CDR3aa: CSVNSGTYEQYF
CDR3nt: TGCAGCGTTAATAGCGGGACCTACGAGCAGTACTTC

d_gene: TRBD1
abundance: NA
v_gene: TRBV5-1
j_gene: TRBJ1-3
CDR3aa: CASSLTGVDGNTIYF
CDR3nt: TGCGCCAGCAGCTTAACAGGGGTTGATGGAAACACCATATATTTT

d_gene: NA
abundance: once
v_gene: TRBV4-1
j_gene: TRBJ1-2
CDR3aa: CASSQGQMAYGYTF
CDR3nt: TGCGCCAGCAGCCAAGGACAGATGGCCTATGGCTACACCTTC

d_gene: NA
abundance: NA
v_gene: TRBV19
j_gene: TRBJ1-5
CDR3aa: CASGQPKAGDQPQHF
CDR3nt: TGTGCCAGCGGGCAGCCTAAGGCGGGGGATCAGCCCCAGCATTTT

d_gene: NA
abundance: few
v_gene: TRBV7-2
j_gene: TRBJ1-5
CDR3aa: CASSLAGAGVGQPQHF
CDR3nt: TGTGCCAGCAGCTTAGCGGGGGCAGGGGTCGGGCAGCCCCAGCATTTT

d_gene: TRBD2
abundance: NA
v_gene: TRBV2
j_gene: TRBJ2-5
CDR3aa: CASSDVGGRETQYF
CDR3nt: TGTGCCAGCAGTGATGTGGGAGGGCGGGAGACCCAGTACTTC

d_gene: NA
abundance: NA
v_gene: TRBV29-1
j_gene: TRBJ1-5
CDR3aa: CSVGGRGPNQPQHF
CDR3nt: TGCAGCGTTGGGGGCAGGGGCCCAAATCAGCCCCAGCATTTT

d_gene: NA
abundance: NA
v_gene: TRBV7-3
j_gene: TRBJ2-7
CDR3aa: CASSLNGGIGAAQYF
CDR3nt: TGTGCCAGCAGCTTAAATGGCGGGATCGGGGCGGCGCAGTACTTC

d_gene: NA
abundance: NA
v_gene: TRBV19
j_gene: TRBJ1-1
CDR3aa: CASSTETGWNTEAFF
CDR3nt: TGTGCCAGTAGCACCGAGACAGGATGGAACACTGAAGCTTTCTTT

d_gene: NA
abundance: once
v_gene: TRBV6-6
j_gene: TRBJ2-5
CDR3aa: CASSPRPEETQYF
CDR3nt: TGTGCCAGCAGTCCGAGGCCCGAAGAGACCCAGTACTTC

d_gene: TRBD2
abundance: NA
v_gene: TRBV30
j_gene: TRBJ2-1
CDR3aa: CAWTPPGLAGYNEQFF
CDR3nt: TGTGCCTGGACCCCTCCGGGACTAGCGGGGTACAATGAGCAGTTCTTC

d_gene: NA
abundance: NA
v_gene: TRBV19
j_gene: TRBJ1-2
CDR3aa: CASSIEPSYGYTF
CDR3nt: TGTGCCAGTAGTATAGAACCGAGCTATGGCTACACCTTC

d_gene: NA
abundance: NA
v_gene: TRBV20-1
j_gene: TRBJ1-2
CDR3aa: CSAPLNYGYTF
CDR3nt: TGCAGTGCCCCTTTGAACTATGGCTACACCTTC

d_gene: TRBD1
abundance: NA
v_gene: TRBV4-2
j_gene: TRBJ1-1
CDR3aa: CASSQDRGDTEAFF
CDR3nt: TGTGCCAGCAGCCAGGACAGGGGGGACACTGAAGCTTTCTTT

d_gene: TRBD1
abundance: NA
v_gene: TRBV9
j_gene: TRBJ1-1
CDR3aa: CASSPRTGGETEAFF
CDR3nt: TGTGCCAGCAGCCCTAGGACAGGGGGCGAGACTGAAGCTTTCTTT

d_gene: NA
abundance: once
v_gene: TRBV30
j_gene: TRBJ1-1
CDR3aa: CAFPTRTRAFF
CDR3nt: TGTGCCTTCCCGACTAGAACTAGGGCTTTCTTT

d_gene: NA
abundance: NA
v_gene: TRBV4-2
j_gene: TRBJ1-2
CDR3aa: CASSQRVTNPEDYGYTF
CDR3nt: TGTGCCAGCAGCCAGAGAGTCACAAACCCGGAGGACTATGGCTACACCTTC

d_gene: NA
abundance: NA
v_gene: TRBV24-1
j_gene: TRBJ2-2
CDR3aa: CATSDLPGHNTGELFF
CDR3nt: TGTGCCACCAGTGATTTACCGGGACATAACACCGGGGAGCTGTTTTTT

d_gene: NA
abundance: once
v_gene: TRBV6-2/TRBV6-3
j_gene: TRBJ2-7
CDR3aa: CASSYSSPAISYEQYF
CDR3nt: TGTGCCAGCAGTTACTCGTCCCCAGCGATCTCCTACGAGCAGTACTTC

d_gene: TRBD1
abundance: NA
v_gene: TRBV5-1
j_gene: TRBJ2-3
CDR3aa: CASTTGQGYMDTQYF
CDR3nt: TGCGCCAGCACCACGGGACAGGGGTACATGGATACGCAGTATTTT

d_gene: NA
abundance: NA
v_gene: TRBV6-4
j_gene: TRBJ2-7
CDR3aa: CASSPNPATARGPYEQYF
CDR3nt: TGTGCCAGCAGTCCCAATCCTGCTACAGCAAGGGGTCCCTACGAGCAGTACTTC